This TCR beta chain comes out of a study of STAT5B mutations in CD4+ large granular lymphocyte leukemia. Sequencing used immunoSEQ multiplex PCR; TCRdb keeps in-frame clones, though not all of them. The sample has about 21,000 clones; 60% to 80% are singletons. Study-level findings and limits: Main leukemic clonotypes were patient-specific, but more than 20% appeared at low frequency elsewhere.

CDR3 length: 15 amino acids. The germline V gene has CDR1 SGHNT and CDR2 YENEEA. V was cut by 5 bases and J by 1 base, with 14 bases left in between. Concerning this clone: What it binds is not known.

Sequencing used CD4+ T cells from blood buffy coats. The clonotype comes from a human donor in good health. The chain joins TRBV11-3 to TRBJ1-1; no clear D. CDR3 sequence reads: CASSPLIIGNTEAFF. CDR3 nucleotide sequence: TGTGCCAGCAGCCCTCTCATCATAGGGAACACTGAAGCTTTCTTT. Filled out from reference TRBV11-3 and TRBJ1-1, the complete variable domain reads EAGVVQSPRYKIIEKKQPVAFWCNPISGHNTLYWYLQNLGQGPELLIRYENEEAVDDSQLPKDRFSAERLKGVDSTLKIQPAELGDSAVYLCASSPLIIGNTEAFFGQGTRLTVV.